The clone carrying this T cell receptor (beta chain) appeared a few times. The antigen remains unidentified. Investigators prepared the TCR beta libraries by applying iRepertoire HTBI primers and Arm-PCR of CDR3 regions. TCRdb reanalysed the multiplex PCR reads using MiXCR and keeps one entry per CDR3 protein. The table has about half a million distinct CDR3 sequences, around a fifth seen once. This entry belongs to a study of regulatory T cells in long-lasting Graves disease. Findings of the study overall: Investigators studied peripheral blood only, not thyroid tissue.

Described time point: persistent/refractory GD, antithyroid drugs over 5 years with positive TRAb. From RNA extracted from PBMCs, the TCR library was made. Graves' disease diagnoses followed American Thyroid Association guidelines. Trimming took off 1 base at V and 2 bases at J, with 11 bases between the two ends. Germline V CDR1 and CDR2: SGHTA, FQGNSA. This CDR3 comprises 15 residues. Sequences were derived from peripheral blood mononuclear cells (PBMCs), sampled when the disease was refractory, from a patient treated with antithyroid drugs. V gene TRBV7-2 combines with J gene TRBJ1-2, with no clear D. The receptor comes from a female donor with Graves disease. CDR3 in DNA: TGTGCCAGCAGCTTAGTCGGGGTAGTCAACTATGGCTACACCTTC. As protein: CASSLVGVVNYGYTF.